The 10 T cell receptor beta chains reported below all come from one sample, sequenced in a study of neurological immune-mediated disorders. The sample's time point: technical triplicate 2. TCRdb called the 5' RACE reads again in MiXCR, with one record for every CDR3 protein. The repertoire holds about 32,000 distinct CDR3 sequences, with 10% to 15% as singletons. The sequencing sample was made of CD4+ T cells from blood. The receptors were gathered from a female donor with HTLV-1-associated myelopathy (HAM/TSP).

The table lists this clonotype with many counts. This may come from a read error, since a much larger clone is one base off. The chain combines TRBV5-6 with TRBJ2-7; D is possibly TRBD1 (5 bases). This CDR3 has 15 amino acids. Trimming took off 4 bases at V and 6 bases at J, with 20 bases between the two ends. Looked up from germline, CDR1 is SGHDT and CDR2 is YYEEEE. The CDR3 DNA is TGTGCCAGCAGCCAAATGACGTTGGGGCACGGCGAGCAGTACTTC. Its protein product is CASSQMTLGHGEQYF.

The V call is TRBV2, the J call TRBJ2-3, with TRBD2 matching 9 bases. This CDR3 has 16 amino acids. Per the germline V gene, CDR1 is SNHLY and CDR2 is FYNNEI. V lost 1 base, J lost 2 bases, and 4 bases stayed unmatched. Here the CDR3 DNA reads TGTGCCAGCAGTGAAGGGGGCGGGGGGGCCACAGATACGCAGTATTTT. Protein: CASSEGGGGATDTQYF.

This clonotype was seen ten or more times. The V call is TRBV5-1, the J call TRBJ2-3, with 7 bases aligning to TRBD1. In germline, CDR1 is SGHRS, CDR2 YFSETQ. With V trimmed by 6 bases and J by 6 bases, 10 bases remained unmatched. CDR3 length equals 14 residues. CDR3 sequence (DNA): TGCGCCAGCACCACTATGACAGGGTCCGATACGCAGTATTTT. Its translation is CASTTMTGSDTQYF.

This clonotype was observed at least ten times. An end of the junction does not agree with germline; a read error may underlie this. This chain links TRBV7-7 with TRBJ2-3; 8 positions agree with TRBD2. Germline V gives CDR1 SSHAT, CDR2 FNYEAQ (reference sequence). This CDR3 region has 15 residues. As DNA, the CDR3 is TGTGCTAGCAGCTTGGCGGCGGGGGGAGGAGATACGCAGTATTTT. Residues: CASSLAAGGGDTQYF.

A remark on this clonotype: One end of the junction fails to match germline, which may point to a read error. V and J are TRBV2 and TRBJ2-5; TRBD1 matches 7 bases. Germline V gene lookup returns CDR1 SNHLY and CDR2 FYNNEI. CDR3 length equals 13 residues. This CDR3 is CASSVEGAQTQYF. For the CDR3, the DNA is TGTGCCAGTAGTGTAGAGGGGGCCCAGACCCAGTACTTC.

This clonotype ranks as medium-sized (0.01 to 0.1%). The chain couples TRBV29-1 to TRBJ2-3, with 11 bases matching TRBD2. The CDR3 loop spans 14 amino acids. Germline CDR1 reads SQVTM; CDR2 reads ANQGSEA. V shed 4 bases, J shed 3 bases, and the junction held 3 bases outside the gene matches. In DNA form, the CDR3 reads TGCAGCGTTGGGCTAGCGGGGGGTACAGATACGCAGTATTTT. This sequence encodes CSVGLAGGTDTQYF.

There are many counts of this clonotype. The V and J genes are TRBV10-3 and TRBJ1-1, with D unresolved. CDR3 length equals 11 residues. Germline V lookup: CDR1 ENHRY, CDR2 SYGVKD. V lost 7 bases and J lost 2, with 5 bases in between. This chain's CDR3 is CAIKDNTEAFF. CDR3 bases: TGTGCCATCAAGGACAACACTGAAGCTTTCTTT.

This clonotype has at least ten counts. The chain couples TRBV20-1 to TRBJ2-7, with D maybe TRBD1 (6 bases). The V and J ends lost 1 base and 0 bases respectively, with 13 bases between them. The CDR3 has 15 residues. The germline CDR1 and CDR2 sequences are DFQATT and SNEGSKA (reference sequence). The CDR3 is CSARATGLSSYEQYF. Written as DNA, the CDR3 is TGCAGTGCTAGAGCGACAGGTCTTAGCTCCTACGAGCAGTACTTC.

This clonotype was observed many times. This sequence joins TRBV20-1 and TRBJ2-1; 9 bases agree with TRBD2. The V gene's germline CDR1 is DFQATT and CDR2 SNEGSKA (reference sequence). This CDR3 is built from 14 residues. CDR3 sequence (DNA): TGCAACGTGTGCTGGCGGGGGGGTTGGGATGAGCAGTTCTTC. Protein sequence: CNVCWRGGWDEQFF.

This clonotype was counted ten times or more. The V gene is TRBV18, the J gene TRBJ2-1; 10 nucleotides line up with TRBD1. J lost 2 bases, V lost 3 bases, and 4 bases had no gene match. The germline gives CDR1 KGHSH, CDR2 LQKENI. The CDR3 runs 16 residues. CDR3 in DNA: TGTGCCAGCTCACCCCCCGGGACAGGGGCCTACAATGAGCAGTTCTTC. Encoded protein: CASSPPGTGAYNEQFF.